A single sample is the source of the 11 T cell receptor beta chains below, sequenced in a study of cytomegalovirus exposure and HLA in healthy donors (dated by TCRdb to the late 2010s). Library generation was performed with the immunoSEQ multiplex PCR assay. For the multiplex PCR, a mixture combining 60 forward primers for TCR Vbeta segments and 13 reverse primers for TCR Jbeta segments was used. TCRdb obtained this table from immuneACCESS and retained in-frame rearrangements with V and J assigned. These tables miss some clones; where compared with another copy, unresolved V genes account for less than half of the shortfall, and the remainder is unexplained. The sample table records 65,000 to 80,000 clones; roughly 80% of these occur just once. The top ten constitute around 21% of the sample. Sequences were obtained from PBMCs. These receptors were collected from a woman aged 40 to 50 in good health and CMV-seropositive.

The J gene is TRBJ2-3, the V gene TRBV25-1, with 10 bases identical to TRBD2. With 2 bases clipped from V and 4 bases from J, the junction kept 3 bases outside the gene matches. Germline V gene lookup returns CDR1 MGHDK and CDR2 SYGVNS. The CDR3 totals 15 residues. The CDR3 is CASSELAGVPDTQYF. The CDR3 DNA sequence: TGTGCCAGCAGTGAACTAGCGGGAGTCCCAGATACGCAGTATTTT.

This clone appeared once. The V gene is TRBV5-1, the J gene TRBJ2-5, with TRBD2 identical over 9 bases. J gave up 0 bases and V 2 bases, and 2 bases lay outside the gene matches. The CDR3 sequence is 15 residues long. Germline assignment: CDR1 SGHRS and CDR2 YFSETQ. CDR3 loop: CASSFSGGNQETQYF. The CDR3 region has the DNA TGCGCCAGCAGCTTTAGCGGGGGTAACCAAGAGACCCAGTACTTC.

This clone was seen a few times. J is TRBJ1-2 and V is TRBV6-6; tentative D call: TRBD1 (6 bases). The CDR3 loop spans 16 amino acids. The V gene lost 6 bases and the J gene lost 2 bases, with 19 bases spanning the gap. Germline V lookup: CDR1 MNHNY, CDR2 SVGAGI (reference sequence). DNA for the CDR3: TGTGCCAGCAGAAGTACAGCCGAGGGGGGGAACTATGGCTACACCTTC. Translated, it gives CASRSTAEGGNYGYTF.

This sequence joins TRBV6-5 and TRBJ1-1, with a possible D match to TRBD1 (6 bases). The length of the CDR3 is 11 residues. Germline V gene sequence: CDR1 MNHEY, CDR2 SVGAGI. With 5 bases removed from V and 10 bases from J, the gap between germline ends came to 11 bases. CDR3 DNA sequence: TGTGCCAGCAGTAGAGGACAGCGAGCTTTCTTT. Amino acid sequence: CASSRGQRAFF.

J is TRBJ1-2 and V is TRBV4-1; TRBD1 might be the D (5 bases). The CDR3 is made up of 15 amino acids. Germline-derived CDR1 and CDR2 are MGHRA and YSYEKL. V gave up 1 base and J gave up 6 bases, with 15 bases separating them. In DNA, the CDR3 is TGCGCCAGCAGCCAAGTGACGGGGGGTAATCATGGCTACACCTTC. It yields the protein CASSQVTGGNHGYTF.

This chain uses TRBV27 with TRBJ1-2; D is undetermined. CDR3 length: 16 amino acids. CDR1 and CDR2 from the germline V gene are MNHEY and SMNVEV (reference sequence). Trimming removed 4 bases at V and 5 bases at J, with 20 bases between. The CDR3 DNA follows: TGTGCCAGCAGTTCCCCTCCCGGCCGGGCGGGATATGGCTACACCTTC. It yields the protein CASSSPPGRAGYGYTF.

J is TRBJ1-2 and V is TRBV15; 7 bases map to TRBD1. The CDR3 spans 15 residues. CDR1 and CDR2 (germline): LNHNV, YYDKDF (reference sequence). Trimming removed 5 bases from V and 2 bases from J; junction bases left unmatched: 8. CDR3 nucleotide sequence: TGTGCCACCAGCGGTAGAACGACAGGGAACTATGGCTACACCTTC. It translates to CATSGRTTGNYGYTF.

This chain joins TRBV2 and TRBJ2-7, with D perhaps matching TRBD2 (5 bases). V was clipped by 6 bases and J by 0 bases, with 12 bases between them. CDR3 size: 14 residues. The germline V gene has CDR1 SNHLY and CDR2 FYNNEI. The CDR3 coding sequence is TGTGCCAGCAGGGCAGTAGCGCCCTCCTACGAGCAGTACTTC. Its protein product is CASRAVAPSYEQYF. The full variable domain, its missing parts supplied by reference TRBV2 and TRBJ2-7, is EPEVTQTPSHQVTQMGQEVILRCVPISNHLYFYWYRQILGQKVEFLVSFYNNEISEKSEIFDDQFSVERPDGSNFTLKIRSTKLEDSAMYFCASRAVAPSYEQYFGPGTRLTVT.

This rearrangement joins TRBV28 to TRBJ1-1; D is unclear. The CDR3 spans 11 residues. Trimming pared 6 bases from V and 4 bases from J, leaving 6 bases between. CDR1 is MDHEN and CDR2 is SYDVKM in the germline V gene. CDR3 residues: CASRRTTEAFF. As DNA, the CDR3 is TGTGCCAGCAGGAGAACCACTGAAGCTTTCTTT.

The chain couples TRBV28 to TRBJ2-7; TRBD1 agrees at 8 bases. Germline CDR1 MDHEN, CDR2 SYDVKM. The CDR3 runs 19 residues. Trimming took 4 bases from V and 6 from J; bases not matched to a gene: 23. The CDR3 DNA sequence: TGTGCCAGCAGTTCCTCTTGGACAGGGTTTATTCCATCCCTTTCCGAGCAGTACTTC. Translating it yields CASSSSWTGFIPSLSEQYF. Supplemented by reference TRBV28 and TRBJ2-7, the full variable domain reads DVKVTQSSRYLVKRTGEKVFLECVQDMDHENMFWYRQDPGLGLRLIYFSYDVKMKEKGDIPEGYSVSREKKERFSLILESASTNQTSMYLCASSSSWTGFIPSLSEQYFGPGTRLTVT.

This clone has just one count. The chain's CDR3 is CASSLGTSGSYEQYF. In DNA form, the CDR3 reads TGTGCCAGCAGCTTAGGGACTAGCGGGAGCTACGAGCAGTACTTC. The chain joins TRBV7-2 to TRBJ2-7; 13 positions agree with TRBD2. Germline assignment: CDR1 SGHTA and CDR2 FQGNSA. This CDR3 has 15 amino acids. The J segment lost 3 bases and the V segment lost 1 base, leaving 0 bases of the junction unmatched.